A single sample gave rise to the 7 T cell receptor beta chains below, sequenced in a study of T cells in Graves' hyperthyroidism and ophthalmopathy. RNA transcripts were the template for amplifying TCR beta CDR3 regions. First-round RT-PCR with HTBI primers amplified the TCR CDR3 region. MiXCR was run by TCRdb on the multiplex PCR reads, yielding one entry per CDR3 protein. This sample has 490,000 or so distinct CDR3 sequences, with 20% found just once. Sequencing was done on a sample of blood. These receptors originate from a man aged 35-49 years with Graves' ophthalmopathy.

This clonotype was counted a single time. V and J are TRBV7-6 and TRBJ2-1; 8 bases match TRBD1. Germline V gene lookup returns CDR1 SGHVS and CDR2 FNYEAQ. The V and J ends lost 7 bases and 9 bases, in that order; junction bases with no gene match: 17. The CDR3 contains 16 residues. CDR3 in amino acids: CASTLGGTGTRFEQFF. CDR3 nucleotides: TGTGCCAGCACCTTGGGTGGGACAGGTACTCGCTTTGAGCAGTTCTTC.

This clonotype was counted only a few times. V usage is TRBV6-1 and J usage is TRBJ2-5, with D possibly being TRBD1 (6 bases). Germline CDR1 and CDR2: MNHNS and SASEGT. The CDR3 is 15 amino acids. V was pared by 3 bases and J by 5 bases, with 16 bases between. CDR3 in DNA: TGTGCCAGCAGTGACAGGCTGGGGGCCGGGGAGACCCAGTACTTC. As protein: CASSDRLGAGETQYF.

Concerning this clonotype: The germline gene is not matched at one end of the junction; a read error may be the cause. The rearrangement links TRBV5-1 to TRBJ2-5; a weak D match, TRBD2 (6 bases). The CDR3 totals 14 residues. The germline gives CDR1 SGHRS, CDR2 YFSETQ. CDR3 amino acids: CASSRTMRQETQYF. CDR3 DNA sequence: TGTGCCAGCAGCAGGACTATGCGGCAAGAGACCCAGTACTTC.

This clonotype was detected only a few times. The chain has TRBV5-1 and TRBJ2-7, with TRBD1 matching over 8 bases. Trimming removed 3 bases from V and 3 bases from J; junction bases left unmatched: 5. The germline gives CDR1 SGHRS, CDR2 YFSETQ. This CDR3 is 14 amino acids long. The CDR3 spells CASSSVDRGYEQYF. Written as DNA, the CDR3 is TGCGCCAGCAGCTCGGTTGACAGGGGCTACGAGCAGTACTTC. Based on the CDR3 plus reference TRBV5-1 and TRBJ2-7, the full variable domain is KAGVTQTPRYLIKTRGQQVTLSCSPISGHRSVSWYQQTPGQGLQFLFEYFSETQRNKGNFPGRFSGRQFSNSRSEMNVSTLELGDSALYLCASSSVDRGYEQYFGPGTRLTVT.

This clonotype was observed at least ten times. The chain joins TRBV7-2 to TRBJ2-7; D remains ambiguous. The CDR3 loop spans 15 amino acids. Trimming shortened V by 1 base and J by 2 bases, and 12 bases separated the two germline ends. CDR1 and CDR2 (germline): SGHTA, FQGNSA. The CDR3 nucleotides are TGTGCCAGCAGCTTAGATCAAGGGTTTACCTACGAGCAGTACTTC. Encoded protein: CASSLDQGFTYEQYF.

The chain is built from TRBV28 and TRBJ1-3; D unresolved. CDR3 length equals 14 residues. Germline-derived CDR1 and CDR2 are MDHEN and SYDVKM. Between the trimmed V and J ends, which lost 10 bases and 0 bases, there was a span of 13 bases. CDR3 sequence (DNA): TGTGCCACCTCGGTCTGGAGCTCTGGAAACACCATATATTTT. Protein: CATSVWSSGNTIYF.

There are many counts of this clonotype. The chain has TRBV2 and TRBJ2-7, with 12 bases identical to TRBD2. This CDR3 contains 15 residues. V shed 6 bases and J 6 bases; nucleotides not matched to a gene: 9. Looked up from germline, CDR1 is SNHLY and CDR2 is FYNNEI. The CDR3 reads CASRGLAGQGREQYF. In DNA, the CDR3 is TGTGCCAGCAGAGGACTAGCGGGGCAGGGGCGCGAGCAGTACTTC.